This TCR beta chain was found in a study of human T cells and chemical hapten exposure. The time point was: healthy volunteer bleed at 6 weeks. Unfractionated whole blood served as the source for total RNA extraction. General study results and limits: Those TCRs sitting above 1 in 1000 frequency stayed the same with DPC sensitization.

During construction of the library, unique molecular identifiers were attached to individual cDNA molecules for quantitative, reproducible TCR counting. In the original analysis: Across samples, TCR counts had a median of about 93,000 and ranged from roughly 23,224 to 750,000. TCRdb recomputed calls from the RACE reads with MiXCR, one row per CDR3 protein. These V and J calls derive from TCRdb rather than the authors' analysis. The sample yields 60,000 to 90,000 distinct CDR3 sequences, approximately 8.6% seen once. Trimming shortened V by 3 bases and J by 3 bases, and 15 bases separated the two germline ends. The length of the CDR3 is 14 residues. Per the germline V gene, CDR1 is DFQATT and CDR2 is SNEGSKA (reference sequence). This clonotype appeared many times. The antigen remains undetermined.

The origin of this receptor is a female donor in good health. Some clones in this sample may be carry-over from other donors' samples. Sequenced sample: whole blood. V gene TRBV20-1 combines with J gene TRBJ2-7; possibly TRBD2 for D (6 bases). For the CDR3, the DNA is TGCAGTGCTAGTGGGCAGGGAGGAAACTACGAGCAGTACTTC. It is translated as CSASGQGGNYEQYF.